These 18 T cell receptor beta chains share one sample of origin, sequenced in a study of shared clonotypes between healthy human individuals (dated by TCRdb to the early 2020s). Library preparation used the immunoSEQ multiplex PCR assay. In its TCRdb copy, this immuneACCESS table keeps in-frame sequences only and misses some clones. Where compared with another copy, unresolved V genes explain less than half of these, and the others have no known cause. The sample yields some 1 million clones; under 80% were counted once. The ten biggest clones cover approximately 1.5% of the sample. Sequencing was carried out using memory CD4+ T cells sorted from blood. The label giving this sample's cell subset or site can be read as: CD45RA-negative fraction. Receptors originate from a man aged 18 to 30 in good health.

Ten or more counts support this clone. The chain has TRBV7-9 and TRBJ1-2; unclear D gene. The germline V and J ends were trimmed by 1 base and 8 bases, with 8 bases remaining between them. The CDR3 runs to 12 residues. The V gene's germline CDR1 is SEHNR and CDR2 FQNEAQ (reference sequence). CDR3 protein: CASSLETGGYTF. As DNA, the CDR3 is TGTGCCAGCAGCTTAGAAACGGGAGGCTACACCTTC.

The chain joins TRBV9 to TRBJ2-2; tentatively, D is TRBD1 or TRBD2 (5 bases each). The germline V gene encodes CDR1 SGDLS and CDR2 YYNGEE. This CDR3 contains 15 residues. V was pared by 0 bases and J by 2 bases, with 8 bases between. The CDR3 DNA sequence: TGTGCCAGCAGCGTAGGGGACGTTAACACCGGGGAGCTGTTTTTT. This encodes CASSVGDVNTGELFF.

This chain uses TRBV5-1 with TRBJ2-3, with D perhaps matching TRBD1 (5 bases). This CDR3 is 13 amino acids long. CDR1 SGHRS and CDR2 YFSETQ come from the germline V gene. Trimming took off 4 bases at V and 6 bases at J, with 12 bases between the two ends. The CDR3, as DNA: TGCGCCAGCAGCGCAGGGTGGTCGGATACGCAGTATTTT. Translation: CASSAGWSDTQYF. The whole variable domain, filled in from reference TRBV5-1 and TRBJ2-3, reads KAGVTQTPRYLIKTRGQQVTLSCSPISGHRSVSWYQQTPGQGLQFLFEYFSETQRNKGNFPGRFSGRQFSNSRSEMNVSTLELGDSALYLCASSAGWSDTQYFGPGTRLTVL.

This clone showed up just a few times. Other DNA sequences in the sample encode the same CDR3. The genes are TRBV19 and TRBJ1-1; D remains ambiguous. The V gene lost 4 bases and the J gene lost 2 bases, with 5 bases spanning the gap. CDR1 is LNHDA, CDR2 SQIVND, per germline (reference sequence). This CDR3 is built from 12 residues. The CDR3 loop reads CASSRTNTEAFF. The CDR3 DNA is TGTGCCAGTAGTAGAACCAACACTGAAGCTTTCTTT.

This rearrangement joins TRBV5-1 to TRBJ2-1, with TRBD2 matching 9 bases. Germline CDR1 and CDR2: SGHRS and YFSETQ. CDR3 size: 15 residues. After removal of 4 bases from V and 8 bases from J, the junction contained 10 bases not matched to a gene. The CDR3 DNA is TGCGCCAGCAGCGACCACCTAGCGGGAAGGTATGAGCAGTTCTTC. Its protein is CASSDHLAGRYEQFF.

This sequence joins TRBV11-3 and TRBJ2-2; the D gene is possibly TRBD1 (6 bases). Germline CDR1 SGHNT, CDR2 YENEEA. The length of the CDR3 is 16 residues. The V and J ends lost 1 base and 5 bases respectively, with 14 bases between them. Written as DNA, the CDR3 is TGTGCCAGCAGCTTAGGGACAGACCCAAGTACCGGGGAGCTGTTTTTT. Translated, it gives CASSLGTDPSTGELFF.

This chain joins TRBV19 and TRBJ1-2; D might be TRBD1 (6 bases). Per germline, CDR1 LNHDA and CDR2 SQIVND (reference sequence). V lost 4 bases, J lost 4 bases, and 19 bases lay in between. This CDR3 comprises 16 residues. CDR3 bases: TGTGCCAGTAGTACCGGGACACGGACTCGGGTCTATGGCTACACCTTC. It specifies CASSTGTRTRVYGYTF. Full variable domain (remainder filled in from reference TRBV19 and TRBJ1-2): DGGITQSPKYLFRKEGQNVTLSCEQNLNHDAMYWYRQDPGQGLRLIYYSQIVNDFQKGDIAEGYSVSREKKESFPLTVTSAQKNPTAFYLCASSTGTRTRVYGYTFGSGTRLTVV.

The V and J genes are TRBV9 and TRBJ1-1; 7 positions match TRBD1. Germline assignment: CDR1 SGDLS and CDR2 YYNGEE. Trimming cost V 0 bases and J 4 bases; bases outside gene matches: 6. The CDR3 spans 15 residues. The CDR3 protein is CASSVGKGAITEAFF. In DNA, the CDR3 is TGTGCCAGCAGCGTAGGAAAGGGGGCTATCACTGAAGCTTTCTTT.

On this clone: Other DNA sequences of this sample code for an identical CDR3. The chain is built from TRBV11-2 and TRBJ2-2, with D tentatively TRBD1 (6 bases). The CDR3 is 13 amino acids. Trimming took off 5 bases at V and 7 bases at J, with 11 bases between the two ends. The germline CDR1 and CDR2 sequences are SGHAT and FQNNGV. The CDR3 nucleotides are TGTGCCAGCAGCCCGAGGGGGATCGGGGAGCTGTTTTTT. Protein sequence: CASSPRGIGELFF.

This chain joins TRBV2 and TRBJ2-7; 10 positions match TRBD2. The CDR3 has 14 residues. Germline V lookup: CDR1 SNHLY, CDR2 FYNNEI. The V and J ends lost 7 bases and 7 bases, in that order; junction bases with no gene match: 10. Written as DNA, the CDR3 is TGTGCCAGCACAGTGCTAGCGGGAGTTGGGGAGCAGTACTTC. Residues: CASTVLAGVGEQYF.

J is TRBJ2-7 and V is TRBV6-5; 9 bases are a match to TRBD2. The CDR3 loop spans 15 amino acids. In germline, CDR1 is MNHEY, CDR2 SVGAGI. Germline trimming cut 3 bases from V and 7 bases from J; bases unmatched to any gene: 10. The CDR3 DNA sequence: TGTGCCAGCAGTTATCACCTAGCGGGAAGGAGAGAGCAGTACTTC. It translates to CASSYHLAGRREQYF.

This clone was observed a single time. This may be a read error, as it is one base from a much larger clone. V is TRBV6-1 and J is TRBJ2-7; D perhaps matches TRBD1 (5 bases). Trimming pared 6 bases from V and 3 bases from J, leaving 9 bases between. The germline CDR1 and CDR2 sequences are MNHNS and SASEGT. The CDR3 runs 12 residues. This CDR3 is CASSFDSYEQYF. As DNA, the CDR3 is TGTGCCAGCAGCTTTGACAGCTACGAGCAGTACTTC.

This chain links TRBV19 with TRBJ2-1; the D gene is possibly TRBD1 (5 bases). V was clipped by 3 bases and J by 0 bases, with 12 bases between them. The length of the CDR3 is 16 residues. The germline CDR1 and CDR2 sequences are LNHDA and SQIVND (reference sequence). The DNA for the CDR3 is TGTGCCAGTAGTATGGGGCGAGCAGGCTCCTACAATGAGCAGTTCTTC. This encodes CASSMGRAGSYNEQFF.

The chain employs TRBV2 and TRBJ1-6, with D tentatively TRBD1 (5 bases). Germline V gene data show CDR1 as SNHLY and CDR2 as FYNNEI. This CDR3 comprises 15 residues. V was pared by 5 bases and J by 9 bases, with 17 bases between. The CDR3 loop reads CASSRDGTLGSPLHF. CDR3 coding DNA: TGTGCCAGCAGTCGAGACGGGACCCTGGGTTCACCCCTCCACTTT. Full variable domain (remainder filled in from reference TRBV2 and TRBJ1-6): EPEVTQTPSHQVTQMGQEVILRCVPISNHLYFYWYRQILGQKVEFLVSFYNNEISEKSEIFDDQFSVERPDGSNFTLKIRSTKLEDSAMYFCASSRDGTLGSPLHFGNGTRLTVT.

The rearrangement links TRBV30 to TRBJ2-5; D is tentatively TRBD1 or TRBD2 (5 bases each). V lost 4 bases, J lost 0 bases, and 15 bases lay in between. CDR1 GTSNPN and CDR2 SVGIG come from the germline V gene (reference sequence). The CDR3 covers 15 residues. The DNA of the CDR3 is TGTGCCTGGACCAACGGGGCCCTCTACCAAGAGACCCAGTACTTC. Encoded protein: CAWTNGALYQETQYF.

The chain combines TRBV5-6 with TRBJ2-2, with TRBD1 identical over 12 bases. CDR1 and CDR2 (germline): SGHDT, YYEEEE. V dropped 0 bases and J dropped 5; count of bases not matched to a gene: 11. This CDR3 is 19 amino acids long. The CDR3: CASSLVVGQGARGTGELFF. For the CDR3, the DNA is TGTGCCAGCAGCTTGGTCGTGGGACAGGGGGCGAGGGGAACCGGGGAGCTGTTTTTT.

The chain joins TRBV6-5 to TRBJ1-6; TRBD1 matches 7 bases. The V and J ends lost 7 bases and 10 bases, in that order; junction bases with no gene match: 10. The length of the CDR3 is 14 residues. Germline-derived CDR1 and CDR2 are MNHEY and SVGAGI. The CDR3 DNA follows: TGTGCCAGCACCATGACAGGGAAGGACTCACCCCTCCACTTT. Its protein product is CASTMTGKDSPLHF.

V and J are TRBV7-2 and TRBJ2-5; no firm D call. The V gene lost 5 bases and the J gene lost 5 bases, with 9 bases spanning the gap. The CDR3 is made up of 12 amino acids. In germline, CDR1 is SGHTA, CDR2 FQGNSA. This chain's CDR3 is CASSGQDETQYF. CDR3 DNA: TGTGCCAGCAGCGGGCAAGACGAGACCCAGTACTTC.